These 14 T cell receptor beta chains came from one sample sequenced in a study of blood T cell repertoires in COVID-19. Profiled with immunoSEQ multiplex PCR; TCRdb holds only in-frame clones, not every one. The repertoire holds around 250,000 clones, with 86% as singletons. The sequenced material came from peripheral blood. The receptors come from a man older than 75 with acute or convalescent COVID-19.

The gene calls are TRBV28 and TRBJ1-5; no firm D call. The CDR3 length is 14 residues. With 5 bases removed from V and 2 bases from J, the gap between germline ends came to 10 bases. The germline gives CDR1 MDHEN, CDR2 SYDVKM. DNA for the CDR3: TGTGCCAGCAGTATCGGGGAGGGCAATCAGCCCCAGCATTTT. This sequence encodes CASSIGEGNQPQHF.

V usage is TRBV5-1 and J usage is TRBJ2-5; D may be TRBD2 (6 bases). With 0 bases removed from V and 0 bases from J, the gap between germline ends came to 6 bases. The CDR3 covers 14 residues. Per germline, CDR1 SGHRS and CDR2 YFSETQ. The CDR3 nucleotides are TGCGCCAGCAGCTTGGGGGGGGACCAAGAGACCCAGTACTTC. The encoded protein is CASSLGGDQETQYF.

J is TRBJ2-2 and V is TRBV6-4, with D possibly matching TRBD2 (6 bases). The germline CDR1 and CDR2 sequences are MRHNA and SNTAGT. V dropped 6 bases and J dropped 4 bases, with 15 bases sitting between them. There are 15 residues in the CDR3. CDR3 sequence: CASSDSGWGTGELFF. As DNA, the CDR3 is TGTGCCAGCAGCGATAGCGGTTGGGGCACCGGGGAGCTGTTTTTT.

This chain uses TRBV6-6 with TRBJ1-3; D is unclear. This CDR3 region has 16 residues. Germline CDR1 MNHNY, CDR2 SVGAGI (reference sequence). Trimming took 7 bases from V and 4 from J, leaving 20 bases between them. The CDR3 is CASKQRGQPKGNTIYF. DNA for the CDR3: TGTGCCAGCAAACAGCGAGGGCAGCCAAAGGGAAACACCATATATTTT.

There are a few counts of this clone. V and J are TRBV9 and TRBJ2-1; 7 nucleotides line up with TRBD2. J lost 6 bases, V lost 5 bases, and 5 bases had no gene match. Germline V gene data show CDR1 as SGDLS and CDR2 as YYNGEE. The CDR3 has 13 amino acids. The CDR3 nucleotides read TGTGCCAGCAGTTCCGGGGGGTTCAATGAGCAGTTCTTC. Translating gives CASSSGGFNEQFF.

V is TRBV5-1 and J is TRBJ2-2, with 11 bases lining up with TRBD1. V dropped 3 bases and J dropped 7; count of bases not matched to a gene: 2. Germline CDR1 reads SGHRS; CDR2 reads YFSETQ. The CDR3 is made up of 14 amino acids. DNA of the CDR3: TGCGCCAGCAGCTGGACAGGGGGCGGCGGGGAGCTGTTTTTT. Translating gives CASSWTGGGGELFF.

The V and J genes are TRBV5-1 and TRBJ2-7; 7 bases align to TRBD1. Trimming removed 1 base from V and 5 bases from J; junction bases left unmatched: 9. CDR3 length: 15 residues. The germline gives CDR1 SGHRS, CDR2 YFSETQ. For the CDR3, the DNA is TGCGCCAGCAGCTTGAATCTCGACAGGGCCAACGAGCAGTACTTC. Its translation is CASSLNLDRANEQYF.

This chain joins TRBV27 and TRBJ2-3; 12 bases are shared with TRBD2. V lost 6 bases and J lost 2; bases outside the gene matches: 12. This CDR3 is 18 amino acids long. The germline V gene encodes CDR1 MNHEY and CDR2 SMNVEV (reference sequence). In DNA form, the CDR3 reads TGTGCCAGCAGCTCGACTAGCGGGAGTCTAATAATCACAGATACGCAGTATTTT. As protein: CASSSTSGSLIITDTQYF.

This clone was detected only a few times. CDR3 DNA sequence: TGTGCCAGCAGTTCCACCCTATTTGAAGCTTTCTTT. As protein: CASSSTLFEAFF. This chain joins TRBV6-2 or TRBV6-3 and TRBJ1-1, with unresolved D. CDR1 and CDR2 (germline): MNHEY, SVGEGT. The CDR3 runs to 12 residues. V lost 4 bases to trimming and J lost 7 bases, with 10 bases between them.

The chain joins TRBV5-1 to TRBJ1-3; 7 bases map to TRBD1. Germline CDR1 and CDR2: SGHRS and YFSETQ. V trimming: 0 bases; J trimming: 4 bases; junction bases outside the gene matches: 4. This CDR3 comprises 15 residues. CDR3 in amino acids: CASSLVGQVGNTIYF. The CDR3 DNA sequence: TGCGCCAGCAGCTTGGTCGGACAGGTGGGAAACACCATATATTTT.

The CDR3 DNA follows: TGTGCCAGCAGCCCTAGTCAGACAGCAGCCACCGGGGAGCTGTTTTTT. Protein sequence: CASSPSQTAATGELFF. The chain employs TRBV11-2 and TRBJ2-2, with TRBD1 as a possible D gene (5 bases). This CDR3 region has 16 residues. The V gene's germline CDR1 is SGHAT and CDR2 FQNNGV. The V and J ends lost 5 bases and 4 bases respectively, with 17 bases between them.

In DNA form, the CDR3 reads TGTGCCAGCAGCCCAGACTCCTACAATCAGCCCCAGCATTTT. Protein product: CASSPDSYNQPQHF. The V gene is TRBV3-1 (or the pseudogene TRBV3-2), the J gene TRBJ1-5, with D unclear. The V end lost 4 bases, the J end lost 3 bases, and 10 bases lay between the germline ends. Germline assignment: CDR1 LGHDT and CDR2 YNNKEL (reference sequence). The CDR3 contains 14 residues.

This clone showed up just a few times. The chain combines TRBV2 with TRBJ1-1, with a tentative D call TRBD1 (6 bases). The CDR3 is 11 residues long. Per germline, CDR1 SNHLY and CDR2 FYNNEI. The V end lost 6 bases, the J end lost 8 bases, and 10 bases lay between the germline ends. The CDR3 is CASRADREAFF. The CDR3 DNA reads as TGTGCCAGCAGGGCGGACAGAGAAGCTTTCTTT.

J is TRBJ1-3 and V is TRBV6-5; TRBD1 is a possible D gene (6 bases). Germline V gene sequence: CDR1 MNHEY, CDR2 SVGAGI. V lost 4 bases and J lost 7, with 14 bases in between. The CDR3 is 14 amino acids. The CDR3 loop reads CASSSHTGLNTIYF. In nucleotides, the CDR3 is TGTGCCAGCAGTTCTCACACAGGGTTGAACACCATATATTTT.